This T cell receptor (beta chain) was obtained from a study of cytomegalovirus exposure and HLA in healthy donors. Libraries were prepared by immunoSEQ multiplex PCR; TCRdb keeps only in-frame clonotypes and omits some of them. The sample has 130,000 to 150,000 clones, over 80% seen once. Study findings and constraints: With high specificity and sensitivity, the classifier reportedly diagnosed cytomegalovirus status. The CMV antigen specificity of a few CMV-associated chains was confirmed through in vitro analysis. According to the study, about 180 TCR beta chains were cytomegalovirus-associated.

A word on this clone: Its antigen remains unknown.

Among the roughly 120 subjects of the validation cohort, separate from the 666-subject first cohort, were the donors. This CDR3 has 14 residues. From germline, CDR1 is SGHTA and CDR2 FQGNSA. Trimming removed 4 bases from V and 6 bases from J; junction bases left unmatched: 5. The rearrangement links TRBV7-2 to TRBJ1-1; 10 bases line up with TRBD1. The receptor was isolated from a woman aged 25 to 39 in good health and CMV-seropositive. The sample consisted of PBMCs. The CDR3 here is CASSSLGQGPEAFF. The CDR3 nucleotides read TGTGCCAGCAGCTCCCTGGGACAGGGGCCTGAAGCTTTCTTT.